The 5 T cell receptor beta chains presented below share a single source sample, sequenced in a study of T-cell reconstitution after alpha-beta-depleted transplantation in children (dated by TCRdb to 2016 to 2017). The library relied on PCR. Instrument used: Illumina HiSeq 2500. To normalize quantification of the TCRbeta repertoire, the TCR libraries were built with molecular barcoding that relied on unique molecular identifiers. TCRdb trimmed public reads at Q25 via fastp, called clones via MiXCR and kept in-frame beta chains. For every CDR3 protein sequence, its rows merge into one entry that carries the most common genes and DNA. Within this sample are almost 500,000 distinct CDR3 sequences, with about 10% of them counted one time only. 2% to 2.5% of the sample is held by the ten biggest clonotypes. Reading the label with the study, this specimen's treatment or condition is: allogeneic hematopoietic cell transplantation with graft depleted of TCRalphabeta T cells and CD19 B cells.

Specimen: PBMCs, collected before TCRalphabeta/CD19-depleted stem cell transplant. The receptors derive from a child aged 2 to 15 with inherited bone marrow failure, due to receive a stem cell transplant.

This clonotype was picked up many times. The CDR3 reads CATSDRTGLQETQYF. As DNA, the CDR3 is TGTGCCACCAGTGACCGGACAGGCCTCCAAGAGACCCAGTACTTC. V gene TRBV24-1 combines with J gene TRBJ2-5, with TRBD1 matching over 7 bases. Trimming cost V 4 bases and J 1 base; bases outside gene matches: 5. This CDR3 comprises 15 residues. Germline CDR1 and CDR2: KGHDR and SFDVKD.

This clonotype was recorded many times. The V gene is TRBV14, the J gene TRBJ2-2, with D possibly matching TRBD2 (5 bases). V gave up 4 bases and J gave up 4 bases, with 10 bases separating them. This CDR3 region has 14 residues. In germline, CDR1 is SGHDN, CDR2 FVKESK. The CDR3, as DNA: TGTGCCAGCAGCCGAACTAGGGCCACCGGGGAGCTGTTTTTT. Its translation: CASSRTRATGELFF. The full variable domain, in which reference TRBV14 and TRBJ2-2 provide the parts outside the CDR3, is EAGVTQFPSHSVIEKGQTVTLRCDPISGHDNLYWYRRVMGKEIKFLLHFVKESKQDESGMPNNRFLAERTGGTYSTLKVQPAELEDSGVYFCASSRTRATGELFFGEGSRLTVL.

This clonotype was seen many times. The rearrangement uses TRBV4-1 and TRBJ2-7; D gene ambiguous. Germline V CDR1 and CDR2: MGHRA, YSYEKL. The V end lost 1 base, the J end lost 0 bases, and 10 bases lay between the germline ends. The CDR3 has 15 residues. This CDR3 is CASSQGGGISYEQYF. The CDR3 nucleotides read TGCGCCAGCAGCCAAGGAGGTGGGATCTCCTACGAGCAGTACTTC.

This clonotype has a count of ten or more. The V call is TRBV28, the J call TRBJ2-7, with 8 bases lining up with TRBD1. The ends lost 6 bases at V and 3 bases at J; junction bases unmatched: 16. This CDR3 region has 17 residues. In germline, CDR1 is MDHEN, CDR2 SYDVKM. DNA for the CDR3: TGTGCCAGCAGACATAGGCCGGGACAGGACAACAGCTACGAGCAGTACTTC. It translates to CASRHRPGQDNSYEQYF.

This clonotype occurred many times. The chain is built from TRBV12-3 or TRBV12-4 and TRBJ2-3; 7 bases fit TRBD1. The ends lost 3 bases at V and 0 bases at J; junction bases unmatched: 9. This CDR3 spans 17 amino acids. CDR3 coding DNA: TGTGCCAGCAGTTTCATTCCCGGGACAGCTAGCACAGATACGCAGTATTTT. Amino acids: CASSFIPGTASTDTQYF.